Only a few counts were recorded for the clone carrying this TCR beta chain. The data belong to a study of T-cell memory formation after mild COVID-19. The CDR3 contains 17 residues. The germline gives CDR1 MDHEN, CDR2 SYDVKM. The trim removed 3 bases at V and 3 bases at J, leaving 13 bases unmatched. A 5'RACE reaction primed in the constant segment made cDNA libraries of TCR alpha and TCR beta, and these carried sample barcodes and UMIs. TCRdb passed the 5' RACE reads through MiXCR, listing each CDR3 protein once. The sample consists of 500,000 to 600,000 distinct CDR3 sequences, 15% to 20% of them appearing once.

The sequencing sample was made of PBMCs or a T cell subset sorted from them (not recorded which). The TCR was taken from an adult woman who had mild COVID-19 (a few samples of this study predate the infection). Cell type and time point are not known. The rearrangement links TRBV28 to TRBJ1-2; 7 bases agree with TRBD1. The CDR3 DNA reads TGTGCCAGCAGTTTGTCGGCCACCCCAGGGGGGGACTATGGCTACACCTTC. This codes for CASSLSATPGGDYGYTF.